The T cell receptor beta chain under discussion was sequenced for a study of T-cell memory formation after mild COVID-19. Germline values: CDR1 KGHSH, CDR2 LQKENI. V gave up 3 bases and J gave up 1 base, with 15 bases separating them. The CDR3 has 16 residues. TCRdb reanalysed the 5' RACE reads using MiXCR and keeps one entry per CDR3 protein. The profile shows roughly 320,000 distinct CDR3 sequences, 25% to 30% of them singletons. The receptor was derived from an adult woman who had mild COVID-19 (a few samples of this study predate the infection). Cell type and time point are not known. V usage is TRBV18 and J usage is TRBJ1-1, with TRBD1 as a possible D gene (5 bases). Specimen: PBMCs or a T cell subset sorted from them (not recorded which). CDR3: CASSPNTGRANTEAFF. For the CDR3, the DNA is TGTGCCAGCTCACCTAATACGGGCAGGGCGAACACTGAAGCTTTCTTT.